Below, 14 T cell receptor beta chains from the same sample are listed, as sequenced in a study of T cells in Graves' hyperthyroidism and ophthalmopathy. Researchers amplified the TCR beta CDR3 regions from RNA transcripts. The primer set for the first-round RT-PCR of the TCR CDR3 was HTBI. TCRdb re-called the multiplex PCR reads through MiXCR, storing one row per CDR3 protein. Of some 600,000 distinct CDR3 sequences in the sample, around 13% were seen once. Source material: blood. Receptors originate from a woman aged 25 to 39 with Graves' hyperthyroidism that later progressed to Graves' ophthalmopathy.

This clonotype was detected ten times or more. The V gene is TRBV20-1, the J gene TRBJ2-1; TRBD2 matches at 10 bases. Unmatched junction bases numbered 5, after V lost 8 bases and J lost 4 bases. The germline V gene encodes CDR1 DFQATT and CDR2 SNEGSKA (reference sequence). CDR3 length: 13 residues. The CDR3 nucleotides read TGCAGTCCGCAAGCGGGAGGGTACAATGAGCAGTTCTTC. Translating it yields CSPQAGGYNEQFF.

This clonotype was seen many times. The J gene is TRBJ1-5, the V gene TRBV5-6, with TRBD1 matching over 9 bases. This CDR3 comprises 15 residues. The V gene's germline CDR1 is SGHDT and CDR2 YYEEEE. V lost 4 bases, J lost 4 bases, and 6 bases stayed unmatched. The CDR3 region is CASSDGQGSNQPQHF. As DNA, the CDR3 is TGTGCCAGCAGCGATGGACAGGGGTCGAATCAGCCCCAGCATTTT. Full variable domain (missing parts from reference TRBV5-6 and TRBJ1-5): DAGVTQSPTHLIKTRGQQVTLRCSPKSGHDTVSWYQQALGQGPQFIFQYYEEEERQRGNFPDRFSGHQFPNYSSELNVNALLLGDSALYLCASSDGQGSNQPQHFGDGTRLSIL.

This chain uses TRBV20-1 with TRBJ1-6, with a tentative D call TRBD1 (5 bases). Germline CDR1 DFQATT, CDR2 SNEGSKA (reference sequence). The CDR3 consists of 14 residues. V lost 6 bases, J lost 9 bases, and 18 bases lay in between. CDR3 in DNA: TGCAGTGCAACAGTAGGGCAGGGCGGTTCACCCCTCCACTTT. Translation: CSATVGQGGSPLHF.

This clonotype was detected ten times or more. This chain joins TRBV7-9 and TRBJ1-5; D perhaps matches TRBD1 (6 bases). In germline, CDR1 is SEHNR, CDR2 FQNEAQ (reference sequence). This CDR3 spans 13 amino acids. V was pared by 11 bases and J by 2 bases, with 13 bases between. CDR3 coding DNA: TGTGCCTCGGGCAGGGGCGGCAATCAGCCCCAGCATTTT. Amino acid sequence: CASGRGGNQPQHF.

In this sample, this clonotype turned up many times. The chain uses TRBV6-1 and TRBJ2-1; tentative D call: TRBD2 (5 bases). Germline-derived CDR1 and CDR2 are MNHNS and SASEGT. The CDR3 loop spans 16 amino acids. V lost 3 bases and J lost 0, with 12 bases in between. In nucleotides, the CDR3 is TGTGCCAGCAGTGATAGACTAACAAGCTCCTACAATGAGCAGTTCTTC. Translated, it gives CASSDRLTSSYNEQFF.

This clonotype was observed at least ten times. V and J are TRBV27 and TRBJ1-2, with 8 bases matching TRBD1. The ends lost 6 bases at V and 4 bases at J; junction bases unmatched: 7. The CDR3 is made up of 14 amino acids. Germline-derived CDR1 and CDR2 are MNHEY and SMNVEV (reference sequence). The CDR3 region has the DNA TGTGCCAGCAGCTTGCAGGGGGCCGGCTATGGCTACACCTTC. Its protein is CASSLQGAGYGYTF.

This clonotype was recorded many times. The chain recombines TRBV29-1 with TRBJ2-3, with D possibly being TRBD1 or TRBD2 (5 bases each). The ends were cut back, 7 bases at V and 4 bases at J, with 9 bases in the middle. Germline V gene data show CDR1 as SQVTM and CDR2 as ANQGSEA. CDR3 size: 11 residues. CDR3 sequence (DNA): TGCAGCGCATCGGGGCCAGATACGCAGTATTTT. Protein product: CSASGPDTQYF.

The table lists this clonotype with many counts. This chain connects TRBV7-2 to TRBJ2-7, with D possibly matching TRBD1 (7 bases). The V and J ends lost 5 bases and 4 bases respectively, with 15 bases between them. The CDR3 has 14 residues. CDR1 is SGHTA, CDR2 FQGNSA, per germline. Here the CDR3 DNA reads TGTGCCAGCAGCCGAGGGGGGACAGTTTACGAGCAGTACTTC. It is translated as CASSRGGTVYEQYF. The full variable domain, completed using reference TRBV7-2 and TRBJ2-7, is GAGVSQSPSNKVTEKGKDVELRCDPISGHTALYWYRQSLGQGLEFLIYFQGNSAPDKSGLPSDRFSAERTGGSVSTLTIQRTQQEDSAVYLCASSRGGTVYEQYFGPGTRLTVT.

The chain employs TRBV30 and TRBJ2-3; the match to TRBD2 covers 8 bases. V trimming: 1 base; J trimming: 5 bases; junction bases outside the gene matches: 5. The germline CDR1 and CDR2 sequences are GTSNPN and SVGIG (reference sequence). This CDR3 has 14 amino acids. CDR3 region: CAWSAGTRGDTQYF. The CDR3 DNA follows: TGTGCCTGGAGTGCCGGGACTAGGGGAGATACGCAGTATTTT.

This clonotype was counted ten times or more. The chain couples TRBV24-1 to TRBJ2-5; D is ambiguous. In germline, CDR1 is KGHDR, CDR2 SFDVKD. Trimming removed 5 bases from V and 3 bases from J, with 9 bases in between. The CDR3 consists of 13 residues. Here the CDR3 reads CATSVSFEETQYF. CDR3 sequence (DNA): TGTGCCACCAGTGTAAGTTTTGAAGAGACCCAGTACTTC.

A word on this clonotype: A much larger clone lies a single base off, so this may be a read error. The rearrangement uses TRBV11-2 and TRBJ2-1, with 9 bases identical to TRBD2. Germline V gives CDR1 SGHAT, CDR2 FQNNGV. CDR3 length: 15 amino acids. The V gene end was trimmed by 6 bases and the J gene end by 10 bases; junction bases not matched to a gene: 13. CDR3 region: CASSLGGLAMSEQFF. CDR3 nucleotides: TGTGCCAGCAGTCTGGGCGGACTAGCGATGTCAGAGCAGTTCTTC.

This clonotype was observed a handful of times. Its ends do not fully match the called genes, so a read error is possible. The V call is TRBV3-1, the J call TRBJ1-1; 10 nucleotides match TRBD1. The CDR3 consists of 18 residues. Germline lookup yields CDR1 LGHDT and CDR2 YNNKEL (reference sequence). In DNA form, the CDR3 reads TGTGCCAGCAGCCCACTTGTCGGGACAGGGGCCTTGAAGACTGAAGCTTTCTTT. Residues: CASSPLVGTGALKTEAFF. Complete variable domain (other parts from reference TRBV3-1 and TRBJ1-1): DTAVSQTPKYLVTQMGNDKSIKCEQNLGHDTMYWYKQDSKKFLKIMFSYNNKELIINETVPNRFSPKSPDKAHLNLHINSLELGDSAVYFCASSPLVGTGALKTEAFFGQGTRLTVV.

This clonotype was observed at least ten times. This chain links TRBV9 with TRBJ2-3; 12 positions agree with TRBD2. CDR1 is SGDLS and CDR2 is YYNGEE in the germline V gene. This CDR3 has 16 amino acids. Trimming took 2 bases from V and 3 from J; bases not matched to a gene: 4. The chain's CDR3 is CASSVLGLAGTDTQYF. As DNA, the CDR3 is TGTGCCAGCAGCGTCCTAGGACTAGCGGGAACAGATACGCAGTATTTT.

This clonotype was detected ten times or more. This rearrangement joins TRBV5-1 to TRBJ1-1; 9 bases agree with TRBD1. The CDR3 has 15 amino acids. The germline V gene encodes CDR1 SGHRS and CDR2 YFSETQ. Trimming cost V 0 bases and J 4 bases; bases outside gene matches: 4. This chain's CDR3 is CASSLAGTGTTEAFF. CDR3 DNA sequence: TGCGCCAGCAGCTTGGCCGGGACAGGGACCACTGAAGCTTTCTTT.